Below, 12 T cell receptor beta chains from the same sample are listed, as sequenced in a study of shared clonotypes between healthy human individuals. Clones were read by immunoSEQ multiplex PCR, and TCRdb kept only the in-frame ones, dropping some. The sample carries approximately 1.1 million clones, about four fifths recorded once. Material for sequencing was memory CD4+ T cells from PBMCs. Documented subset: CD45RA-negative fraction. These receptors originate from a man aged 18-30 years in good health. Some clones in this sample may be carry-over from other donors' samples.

DNA for the CDR3: TGTGCCAGCAGCGCGGGACTTCACTATGGCTACACCTTC. This translates into CASSAGLHYGYTF. The chain combines TRBV6-5 with TRBJ1-2; perhaps TRBD1 as D (5 bases). The length of the CDR3 is 13 residues. Germline V gene lookup returns CDR1 MNHEY and CDR2 SVGAGI. The germline V and J ends were trimmed by 6 bases and 3 bases, with 11 bases remaining between them.

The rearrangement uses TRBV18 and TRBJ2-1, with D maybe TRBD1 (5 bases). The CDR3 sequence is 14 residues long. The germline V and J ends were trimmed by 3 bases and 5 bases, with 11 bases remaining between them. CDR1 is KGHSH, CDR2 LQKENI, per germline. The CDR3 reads CASSPTSTDNEQFF. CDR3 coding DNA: TGTGCCAGCTCACCCACCTCGACAGACAATGAGCAGTTCTTC.

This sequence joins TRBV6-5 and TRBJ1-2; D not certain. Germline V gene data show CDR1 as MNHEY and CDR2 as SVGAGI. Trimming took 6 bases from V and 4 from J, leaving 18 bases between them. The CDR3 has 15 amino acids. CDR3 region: CASSQDGGLPYGYTF. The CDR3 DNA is TGTGCCAGCAGCCAGGATGGCGGGCTTCCCTATGGCTACACCTTC.

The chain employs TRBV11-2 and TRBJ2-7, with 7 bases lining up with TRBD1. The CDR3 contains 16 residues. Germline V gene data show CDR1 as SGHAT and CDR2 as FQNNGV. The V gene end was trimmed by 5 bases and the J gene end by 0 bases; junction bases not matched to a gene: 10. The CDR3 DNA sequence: TGTGCCAGCAGCGGAGACAGGGTAACTAGCTCCTACGAGCAGTACTTC. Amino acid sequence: CASSGDRVTSSYEQYF.

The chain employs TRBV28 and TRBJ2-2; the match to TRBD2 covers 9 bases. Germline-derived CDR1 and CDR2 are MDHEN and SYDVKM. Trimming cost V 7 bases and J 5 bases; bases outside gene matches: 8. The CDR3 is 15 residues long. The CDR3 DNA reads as TGTGCCAGCAAAAGAGCGGGAGGTGGAACCGGGGAGCTGTTTTTT. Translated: CASKRAGGGTGELFF. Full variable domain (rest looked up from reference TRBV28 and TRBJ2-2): DVKVTQSSRYLVKRTGEKVFLECVQDMDHENMFWYRQDPGLGLRLIYFSYDVKMKEKGDIPEGYSVSREKKERFSLILESASTNQTSMYLCASKRAGGGTGELFFGEGSRLTVL.

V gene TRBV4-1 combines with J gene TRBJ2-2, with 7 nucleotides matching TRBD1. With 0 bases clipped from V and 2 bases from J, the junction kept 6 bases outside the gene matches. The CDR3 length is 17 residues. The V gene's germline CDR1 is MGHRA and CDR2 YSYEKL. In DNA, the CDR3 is TGCGCCAGCAGCCAAGAAGGGGCAGGGGGTAACACCGGGGAGCTGTTTTTT. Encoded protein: CASSQEGAGGNTGELFF.

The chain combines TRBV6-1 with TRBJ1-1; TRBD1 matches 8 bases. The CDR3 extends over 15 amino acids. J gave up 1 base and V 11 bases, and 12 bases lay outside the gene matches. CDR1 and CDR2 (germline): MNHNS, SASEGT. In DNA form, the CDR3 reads TGTGCCTGTGACAGGGGAGGGAGCAGGAACACTGAAGCTTTCTTT. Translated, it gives CACDRGGSRNTEAFF.

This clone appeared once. In DNA form, the CDR3 reads TGTGCCAGCAGTCGCCAGCGGGAGTACCACGAGCAGTACTTC. Amino acids: CASSRQREYHEQYF. The V call is TRBV6-5, the J call TRBJ2-7; 8 bases map to TRBD2. Per germline, CDR1 MNHEY and CDR2 SVGAGI. This CDR3 is 14 amino acids long. With 5 bases clipped from V and 5 bases from J, the junction kept 8 bases outside the gene matches.

The CDR3 nucleotides are TGTGCCAGCAGCTCAGCAGGGTTCTCTGGAAACACCATATATTTT. It encodes CASSSAGFSGNTIYF. The chain employs TRBV5-5 and TRBJ1-3, with D possibly being TRBD1 (5 bases). CDR3 length: 15 amino acids. Germline CDR1 is SGHKS and CDR2 is YYEKEE (reference sequence). Trimming took 3 bases from V and 0 from J, leaving 10 bases between them. Variable domain in full (rest from reference TRBV5-5 and TRBJ1-3): DAGVTQSPTHLIKTRGQQVTLRCSPISGHKSVSWYQQVLGQGPQFIFQYYEKEERGRGNFPDRFSARQFPNYSSELNVNALLLGDSALYLCASSSAGFSGNTIYFGEGSWLTVV.

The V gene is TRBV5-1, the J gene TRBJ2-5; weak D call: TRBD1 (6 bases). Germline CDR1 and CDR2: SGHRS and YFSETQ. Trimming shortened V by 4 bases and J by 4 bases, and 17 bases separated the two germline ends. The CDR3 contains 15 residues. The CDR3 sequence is CASSGRAQGRETQYF. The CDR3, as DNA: TGCGCCAGCAGCGGTCGGGCCCAGGGGAGAGAGACCCAGTACTTC.

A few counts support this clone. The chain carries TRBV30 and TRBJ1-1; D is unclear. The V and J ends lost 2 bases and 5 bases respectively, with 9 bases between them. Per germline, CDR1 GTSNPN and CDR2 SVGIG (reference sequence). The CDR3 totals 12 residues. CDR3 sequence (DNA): TGTGCCTGGAGTCGCCTGGGGACTGAAGCTTTCTTT. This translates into CAWSRLGTEAFF.

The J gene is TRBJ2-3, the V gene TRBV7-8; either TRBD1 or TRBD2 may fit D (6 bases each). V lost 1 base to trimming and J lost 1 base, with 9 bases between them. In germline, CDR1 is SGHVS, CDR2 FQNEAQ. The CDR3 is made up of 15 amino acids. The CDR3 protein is CASSLEGGRTDTQYF. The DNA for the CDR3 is TGTGCCAGCAGCTTAGAAGGGGGGCGCACAGATACGCAGTATTTT.